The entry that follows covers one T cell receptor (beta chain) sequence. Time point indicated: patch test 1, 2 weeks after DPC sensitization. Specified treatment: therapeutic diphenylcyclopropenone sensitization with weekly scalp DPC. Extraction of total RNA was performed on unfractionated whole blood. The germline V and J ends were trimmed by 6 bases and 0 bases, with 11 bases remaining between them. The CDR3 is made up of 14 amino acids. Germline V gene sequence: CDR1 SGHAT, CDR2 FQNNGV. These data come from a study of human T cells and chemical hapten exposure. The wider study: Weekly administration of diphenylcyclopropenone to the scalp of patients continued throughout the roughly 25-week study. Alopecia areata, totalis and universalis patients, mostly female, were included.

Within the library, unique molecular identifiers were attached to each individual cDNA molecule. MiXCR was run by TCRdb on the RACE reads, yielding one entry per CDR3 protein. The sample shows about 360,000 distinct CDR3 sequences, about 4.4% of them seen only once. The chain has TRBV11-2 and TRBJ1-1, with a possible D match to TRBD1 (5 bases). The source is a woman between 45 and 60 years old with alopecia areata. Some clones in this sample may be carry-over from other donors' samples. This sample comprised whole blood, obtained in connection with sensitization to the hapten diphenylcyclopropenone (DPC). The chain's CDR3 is CASSPGIMNTEAFF. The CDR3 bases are TGTGCCAGCAGTCCAGGGATCATGAACACTGAAGCTTTCTTT.